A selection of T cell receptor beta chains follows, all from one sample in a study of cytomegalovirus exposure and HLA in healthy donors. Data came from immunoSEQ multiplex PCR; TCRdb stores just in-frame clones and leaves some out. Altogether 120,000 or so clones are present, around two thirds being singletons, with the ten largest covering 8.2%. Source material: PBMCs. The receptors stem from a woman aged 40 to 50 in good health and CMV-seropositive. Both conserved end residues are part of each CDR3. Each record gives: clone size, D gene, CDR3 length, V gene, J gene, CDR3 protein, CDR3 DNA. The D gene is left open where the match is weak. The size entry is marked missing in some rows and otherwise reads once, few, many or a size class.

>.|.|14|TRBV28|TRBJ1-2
CASSPHDQGFGYTF
TGTGCCAGCAGTCCCCACGACCAGGGCTTTGGCTACACCTTC
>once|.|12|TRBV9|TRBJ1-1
CASSVGTVEAFF
TGTGCCAGCAGCGTAGGGACAGTTGAAGCTTTCTTT
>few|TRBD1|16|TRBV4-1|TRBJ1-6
CASSQEGTGGYSPLHF
TGCGCCAGCAGCCAAGAGGGGACAGGGGGATATTCACCCCTCCACTTT
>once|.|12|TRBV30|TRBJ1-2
CAWSPKEVGYTF
TGTGCCTGGAGTCCTAAGGAGGTTGGCTACACCTTC
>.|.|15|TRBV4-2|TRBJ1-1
CASSQGARGNTEAFF
TGTGCCAGCAGCCAAGGGGCCCGGGGAAACACTGAAGCTTTCTTT
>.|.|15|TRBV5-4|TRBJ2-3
CASSAPSPSTDTQYF
TGTGCCAGCAGCGCCCCCAGTCCTAGCACAGATACGCAGTATTTT
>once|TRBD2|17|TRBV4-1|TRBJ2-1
CASSFGLAGGLRDEQFF
TGCGCCAGCAGCTTCGGACTAGCGGGGGGTTTGAGGGATGAGCAGTTCTTC
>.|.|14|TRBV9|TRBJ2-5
CASSVGAEVETQYF
TGTGCCAGCAGCGTGGGGGCCGAGGTAGAGACCCAGTACTTC
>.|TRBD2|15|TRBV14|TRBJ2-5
CASSQLLLAEETQYF
TGTGCCAGCAGCCAATTATTACTAGCGGAAGAGACCCAGTACTTC
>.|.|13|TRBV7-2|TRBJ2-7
CASTKLTGFEQYF
TGTGCCAGCACCAAACTAACCGGTTTCGAGCAGTACTTC
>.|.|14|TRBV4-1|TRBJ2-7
CASSQLQDSYEQYF
TGCGCCAGCAGCCAGCTACAGGATTCCTACGAGCAGTACTTC
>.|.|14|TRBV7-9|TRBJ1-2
CALGGRAPGYGYTF
TGTGCCTTGGGGGGACGGGCCCCGGGCTATGGCTACACCTTC
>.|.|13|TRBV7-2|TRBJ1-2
CASSPQGGDGYTF
TGTGCCAGCAGCCCCCAAGGGGGGGATGGCTACACCTTC
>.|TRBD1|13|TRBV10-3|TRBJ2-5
CAISGQGEETQYF
TGTGCCATCAGTGGCCAGGGGGAAGAGACCCAGTACTTC
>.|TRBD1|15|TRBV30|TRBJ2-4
CAWSATGQGKNIQYF
TGTGCCTGGAGTGCAACGGGACAGGGTAAGAACATTCAGTACTTC
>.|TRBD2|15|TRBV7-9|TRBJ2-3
CASSLTSGSTDTQYF
TGTGCCAGCAGCTTAACTAGCGGTAGCACAGATACGCAGTATTTT
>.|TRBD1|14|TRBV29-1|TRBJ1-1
CSVDSDRVNTEAFF
TGCAGCGTTGACTCGGACAGGGTGAACACTGAAGCTTTCTTT
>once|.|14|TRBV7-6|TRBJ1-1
CASSLSQGNTEAFF
TGTGCCAGCAGCTTAAGTCAGGGGAACACTGAAGCTTTCTTT
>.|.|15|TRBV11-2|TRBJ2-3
CASSLFGPFTDTQYF
TGTGCCAGCAGCTTATTCGGTCCATTCACAGATACGCAGTATTTT
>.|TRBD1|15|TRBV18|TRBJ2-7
CASSPPGTGGYEQYF
TGTGCCAGCTCACCACCGGGGACAGGGGGTTACGAGCAGTACTTC
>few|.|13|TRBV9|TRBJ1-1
CASSVQGDTEAFF
TGTGCCAGCAGCGTACAAGGGGACACTGAAGCTTTCTTT
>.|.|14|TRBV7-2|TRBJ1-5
CASSSVVIGQPQHF
TGTGCCAGCAGCTCAGTGGTGATCGGGCAGCCCCAGCATTTT
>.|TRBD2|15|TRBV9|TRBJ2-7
CASSPGTTSSYEQYF
TGTGCCAGCAGCCCCGGGACTACCAGCTCCTACGAGCAGTACTTC
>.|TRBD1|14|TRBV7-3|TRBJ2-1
CASSPDRGRNEQFF
TGTGCCAGCAGCCCGGACAGGGGGCGGAATGAGCAGTTCTTC
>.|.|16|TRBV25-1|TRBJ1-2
CASSGNRAGLNYGYTF
TGTGCCAGCAGTGGGAACAGGGCCGGGCTTAACTATGGCTACACCTTC
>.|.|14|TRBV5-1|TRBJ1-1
CASSLVGRGTEAFF
TGCGCCAGCAGCTTGGTAGGGAGGGGCACTGAAGCTTTCTTT
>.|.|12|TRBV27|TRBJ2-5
CASWTYQETQYF
TGTGCCAGCTGGACATACCAAGAGACCCAGTACTTC
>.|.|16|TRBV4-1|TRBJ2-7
CASSPLLAGSPGEQYF
TGCGCCAGCAGCCCCCTCTTGGCCGGTTCCCCGGGCGAGCAGTACTTC
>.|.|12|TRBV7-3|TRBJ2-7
CASSFRGGEQYF
TGTGCCAGCAGCTTCCGAGGGGGCGAGCAGTACTTC
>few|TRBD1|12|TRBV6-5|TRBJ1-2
CASKTGTFGYTF
TGTGCCAGCAAGACAGGGACGTTCGGCTACACCTTC
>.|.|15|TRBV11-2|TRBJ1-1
CASSRSKQGNTEAFF
TGTGCCAGCAGCCGATCCAAACAGGGAAACACTGAAGCTTTCTTT
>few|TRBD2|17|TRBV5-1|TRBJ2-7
CASSRTSGGRMSYEQYF
TGCGCCAGCAGCCGTACCAGCGGGGGCCGAATGTCCTACGAGCAGTACTTC
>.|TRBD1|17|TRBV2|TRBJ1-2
CASSGGQGIARDYGYTF
TGTGCCAGCAGTGGGGGACAGGGAATAGCTAGGGACTATGGCTACACCTTC
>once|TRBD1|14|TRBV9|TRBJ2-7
CASSVFGQGYEQYF
TGTGCCAGCAGCGTCTTCGGACAGGGGTACGAGCAGTACTTC
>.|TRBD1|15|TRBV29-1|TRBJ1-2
CSVDNLGQGVGGYTF
TGCAGCGTTGATAACCTCGGACAGGGTGTCGGTGGCTACACCTTC
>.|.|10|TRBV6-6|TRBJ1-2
CASRTDGYTF
TGTGCCAGCAGAACAGATGGCTACACCTTC
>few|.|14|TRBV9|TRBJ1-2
CASSLAGDGDGYTF
TGTGCCAGCAGCCTCGCAGGGGATGGGGATGGCTACACCTTC
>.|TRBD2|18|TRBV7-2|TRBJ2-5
CASSLGASGGAIQETQYF
TGTGCCAGCAGCTTAGGAGCATCCGGGGGGGCCATCCAAGAGACCCAGTACTTC
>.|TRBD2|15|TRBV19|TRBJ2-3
CASLAPSGGTDTQYF
TGTGCCAGCCTTGCCCCTAGCGGGGGCACAGATACGCAGTATTTT
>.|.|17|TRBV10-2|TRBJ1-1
CASRARFGAGKNTEAFF
TGCGCCAGCAGAGCAAGGTTTGGGGCGGGGAAGAACACTGAAGCTTTCTTT
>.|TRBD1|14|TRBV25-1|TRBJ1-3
CASRKQGFGNTIYF
TGTGCCAGCAGGAAACAGGGGTTTGGAAACACCATATATTTT
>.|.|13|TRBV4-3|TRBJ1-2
CASSLSLSDGYTF
TGCGCCAGCAGCCTGTCGTTGAGCGATGGCTACACCTTC
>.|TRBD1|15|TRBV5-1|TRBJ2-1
CASSLRRTGYNEQFF
TGCGCCAGCAGCTTGAGAAGGACAGGCTACAATGAGCAGTTCTTC
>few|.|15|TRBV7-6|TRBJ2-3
CASSLAGGYTDTQYF
TGTGCCAGCAGCTTAGCAGGGGGATACACAGATACGCAGTATTTT
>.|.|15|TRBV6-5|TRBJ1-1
CASSYSSPGGTEAFF
TGTGCCAGCAGTTACTCATCGCCCGGGGGGACTGAAGCTTTCTTT
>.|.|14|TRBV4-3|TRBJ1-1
CASSQDLGGTEAFF
TGCGCCAGCAGCCAAGATCTGGGGGGCACTGAAGCTTTCTTT
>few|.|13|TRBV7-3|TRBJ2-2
CASSSLPTGELFF
TGTGCCAGCAGCTCCCTCCCCACCGGGGAGCTGTTTTTT
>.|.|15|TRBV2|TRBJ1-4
CASDLLGPTNEKLFF
TGTGCCAGCGACCTACTAGGCCCCACTAATGAAAAACTGTTTTTT